This T cell receptor (beta chain) is from a study of blood T cell repertoires in COVID-19. The count of this clone is one. Authors' processing steps: Amplification with reference gene primers provided the estimates of nucleated cell counts. Measured with immunoSEQ multiplex PCR; TCRdb has only the in-frame clones, and not every one. That table furnishes V, J and clone size, whereas the DNA furnished D and trimming. In the table there are roughly 170,000 clones, around 85% of which are singletons. The length of the CDR3 is 13 residues. Germline loops: CDR1 SEHNR, CDR2 FQNEAQ (reference sequence). Trimming cost V 3 bases and J 8 bases, with 10 bases left between them.

The sequencing input was peripheral blood. V gene TRBV7-9 combines with J gene TRBJ1-4; possibly TRBD1 for D (5 bases). This clonotype was obtained from a man aged 65 to 85 with active or convalescent COVID-19. The CDR3 region has the DNA TGTGCCAGCAGCTTCAGGGAGGGCGAAAAACTGTTTTTT. Translation gives CASSFREGEKLFF.